These T cell receptor beta chains were read from a single sample in a study of blood T cell repertoires in COVID-19. Only in-frame clones appear in the TCRdb table, and some are missing; sequencing was by immunoSEQ multiplex PCR. The repertoire holds under 250,000 clones, with around 82% as singletons. What was sequenced was peripheral blood. These receptors all stem from a man aged 35 to 55 with active or convalescent COVID-19. Both conserved end residues are part of each CDR3. Fields, in order: J gene, clone size, D gene, V gene, CDR3 protein, CDR3 DNA. The D gene is left open where the match is weak. Clone size is not always given. Where it is, it says once, few, many or a class for expanded clones.

j_call: TRBJ1-4
clone_size: -
d_call: -
v_call: TRBV7-9
cdr3_aa: CASSRAQTTNEKLFF
cdr3_nt: TGTGCCAGCAGCCGAGCACAGACAACTAATGAAAAACTGTTTTTT

j_call: TRBJ2-5
clone_size: -
d_call: TRBD2
v_call: TRBV18
cdr3_aa: CASSNLGGRQETQYF
cdr3_nt: TGTGCCAGCTCCAATCTCGGGGGGAGACAAGAGACCCAGTACTTC

j_call: TRBJ2-1
clone_size: -
d_call: TRBD2
v_call: TRBV7-9
cdr3_aa: CASSLRAGTSVNEQFF
cdr3_nt: TGTGCCAGCAGCTTACGCGCCGGGACTAGCGTCAATGAGCAGTTCTTC

j_call: TRBJ2-7
clone_size: -
d_call: -
v_call: TRBV19
cdr3_aa: CASSRGASLEQYF
cdr3_nt: TGTGCCAGTAGCAGGGGCGCTTCCTTGGAGCAGTACTTC

j_call: TRBJ1-2
clone_size: -
d_call: TRBD1
v_call: TRBV7-9
cdr3_aa: CASSPGRDRERHGYTF
cdr3_nt: TGTGCCAGCAGCCCCGGCCGGGACAGGGAGCGGCACGGCTACACCTTC

j_call: TRBJ1-4
clone_size: -
d_call: -
v_call: TRBV3-1/TRBV3-2
cdr3_aa: CASSHLEGAANEKLFF
cdr3_nt: TGTGCCAGCAGCCACCTCGAAGGCGCGGCTAATGAAAAACTGTTTTTT

j_call: TRBJ2-5
clone_size: -
d_call: -
v_call: TRBV28
cdr3_aa: CASKPIKPQETQYF
cdr3_nt: TGTGCCAGCAAACCCATTAAGCCCCAAGAGACCCAGTACTTC

j_call: TRBJ1-2
clone_size: -
d_call: -
v_call: TRBV19
cdr3_aa: CASSFREGLGYTF
cdr3_nt: TGTGCCAGTAGTTTCCGAGAGGGTCTTGGCTACACCTTC

j_call: TRBJ1-1
clone_size: -
d_call: -
v_call: TRBV30
cdr3_aa: CAWSSNPTGPNTEAFF
cdr3_nt: TGTGCCTGGAGTTCCAATCCGACAGGACCGAACACTGAAGCTTTCTTT

j_call: TRBJ2-3
clone_size: many
d_call: TRBD1
v_call: TRBV30
cdr3_aa: CAWTRTGSTDTQYF
cdr3_nt: TGTGCCTGGACCCGGACAGGGTCCACAGATACGCAGTATTTT

j_call: TRBJ2-1
clone_size: -
d_call: TRBD2
v_call: TRBV3-1/TRBV3-2
cdr3_aa: CASSPLAFTSGEQFF
cdr3_nt: TGTGCCAGCAGCCCTCTAGCTTTCACTAGCGGTGAGCAGTTCTTC

j_call: TRBJ2-1
clone_size: once
d_call: -
v_call: TRBV5-4
cdr3_aa: CASNTSPQSYNEQFF
cdr3_nt: TGTGCCAGCAACACGTCTCCACAATCCTACAATGAGCAGTTCTTC

j_call: TRBJ1-1
clone_size: -
d_call: TRBD1
v_call: TRBV7-2
cdr3_aa: CASSPSPDRPLTEAFF
cdr3_nt: TGTGCCAGCAGCCCTTCCCCGGACAGGCCCCTGACTGAAGCTTTCTTT

j_call: TRBJ1-1
clone_size: -
d_call: -
v_call: TRBV4-1
cdr3_aa: CASSQEGSRRIGLRTEAFF
cdr3_nt: TGCGCCAGCAGCCAAGAGGGAAGTAGGAGGATCGGTCTTAGAACTGAAGCTTTCTTT

j_call: TRBJ1-1
clone_size: -
d_call: TRBD1
v_call: TRBV29-1
cdr3_aa: CSVARTGNTEAFF
cdr3_nt: TGCAGCGTTGCTCGGACAGGGAACACTGAAGCTTTCTTT

j_call: TRBJ1-2
clone_size: -
d_call: TRBD1
v_call: TRBV5-1
cdr3_aa: CASRPRTGESDGYTF
cdr3_nt: TGCGCCAGCAGACCGCGGACAGGGGAGTCGGATGGCTACACCTTC

j_call: TRBJ2-4
clone_size: -
d_call: -
v_call: TRBV3-1/TRBV3-2
cdr3_aa: CASSQLMGEGDIQYF
cdr3_nt: TGTGCCAGCAGCCAACTTATGGGGGAGGGGGACATTCAGTACTTC

j_call: TRBJ1-2
clone_size: -
d_call: TRBD1
v_call: TRBV28
cdr3_aa: CASSPGTGAALRGYTF
cdr3_nt: TGTGCCAGCAGTCCCGGGACAGGCGCCGCCTTGAGGGGCTACACCTTC

j_call: TRBJ2-7
clone_size: -
d_call: -
v_call: TRBV29-1
cdr3_aa: CSVEDTGYEQYF
cdr3_nt: TGCAGCGTTGAAGATACAGGTTACGAGCAGTACTTC

j_call: TRBJ1-6
clone_size: -
d_call: -
v_call: TRBV27
cdr3_aa: CASTTAPYNSPLHF
cdr3_nt: TGTGCCAGCACTACAGCACCCTATAATTCACCCCTCCACTTT

j_call: TRBJ1-1
clone_size: -
d_call: -
v_call: TRBV12-3/TRBV12-4
cdr3_aa: CASSFPMNTEAFF
cdr3_nt: TGTGCCAGCAGTTTTCCTATGAACACTGAAGCTTTCTTT

j_call: TRBJ1-1
clone_size: few
d_call: -
v_call: TRBV5-6
cdr3_aa: CASSSLQGNTEAFF
cdr3_nt: TGTGCCAGCAGCTCCCTTCAGGGGAACACTGAAGCTTTCTTT

j_call: TRBJ1-2
clone_size: -
d_call: TRBD1
v_call: TRBV2
cdr3_aa: CASSGTGGNYGYTF
cdr3_nt: TGTGCCAGCAGTGGTACAGGGGGCAACTATGGCTACACCTTC

j_call: TRBJ2-3
clone_size: -
d_call: -
v_call: TRBV6-2/TRBV6-3
cdr3_aa: CASSPGRDSTADTQYF
cdr3_nt: TGTGCCAGCAGCCCTGGCCGGGACTCCACCGCAGATACGCAGTATTTT

j_call: TRBJ1-1
clone_size: -
d_call: -
v_call: TRBV27
cdr3_aa: CASSPFSGTITEAFF
cdr3_nt: TGTGCCAGCAGCCCTTTTTCCGGGACAATCACTGAAGCTTTCTTT

j_call: TRBJ2-5
clone_size: -
d_call: TRBD2
v_call: TRBV5-1
cdr3_aa: CASSGGAGGPETQYF
cdr3_nt: TGCGCCAGCAGCGGGGGAGCGGGAGGGCCGGAGACCCAGTACTTC

j_call: TRBJ2-3
clone_size: -
d_call: -
v_call: TRBV7-9
cdr3_aa: CASSSQISTDTQYF
cdr3_nt: TGTGCCAGCAGCTCTCAGATTTCCACAGATACGCAGTATTTT

j_call: TRBJ2-1
clone_size: once
d_call: TRBD2
v_call: TRBV20-1
cdr3_aa: CSASPGLAITYNEQFF
cdr3_nt: TGCAGTGCTAGTCCCGGACTAGCAATAACCTACAATGAGCAGTTCTTC

j_call: TRBJ2-7
clone_size: -
d_call: TRBD1
v_call: TRBV6-5
cdr3_aa: CAIRQGAGEQYF
cdr3_nt: TGTGCCATCCGACAGGGGGCAGGGGAGCAGTACTTC

j_call: TRBJ1-1
clone_size: -
d_call: -
v_call: TRBV18
cdr3_aa: CASSGQGLNTEAFF
cdr3_nt: TGTGCCAGCTCCGGTCAGGGGCTCAACACTGAAGCTTTCTTT